Each of the 31 T cell receptor beta chains below was sequenced from the same sample in a study of TIL therapy for anti-PD-1-resistant metastatic lung cancer. Time point meaning: pre-treatment sample, taken before nivolumab and TIL therapy. The immunoSEQ assay was v3. Data came from immunoSEQ multiplex PCR; TCRdb stores just in-frame clones and leaves some out. Here the sample spans tens of thousands of clones, around 85% being singletons. This material consisted of blood, taken at baseline. The origin of the receptors is a person aged 25-79 years with non-small cell lung cancer.

The chain links TRBV6-5 to TRBJ2-7, with 7 bases lining up with TRBD2. With V trimmed by 6 bases and J by 6 bases, 8 bases remained unmatched. CDR3 length equals 13 residues. Germline values: CDR1 MNHEY, CDR2 SVGAGI. The CDR3 DNA reads TGTGCCAGCAGGGCCGCGGGAGTTGGCGAGCAGTACTTC. Encoded protein: CASRAAGVGEQYF.

The chain recombines TRBV6-6 with TRBJ2-4; 10 nucleotides agree with TRBD2. The V gene end was trimmed by 4 bases and the J gene end by 4 bases; junction bases not matched to a gene: 7. This CDR3 has 16 residues. The germline gives CDR1 MNHNY, CDR2 SVGAGI (reference sequence). DNA for the CDR3: TGTGCCAGCAGTTCCCGGACTAGCGGCGCGAAAAACATTCAGTACTTC. This gives the protein CASSSRTSGAKNIQYF.

This chain joins TRBV21-1 and TRBJ1-2. TRBV21-1 is recorded as a pseudogene. This CDR3 has 14 amino acids. The CDR3 loop is CASSKALAGHGYTF. CDR3 nucleotides: TGTGCCAGCAGCAAAGCGCTTGCAGGACATGGCTACACCTTC.

The chain carries TRBV4-2 and TRBJ2-7; tentatively, D is TRBD2 (5 bases). Trimming removed 0 bases from V and 3 bases from J, with 21 bases in between. Germline values: CDR1 LGHNA, CDR2 YNFKEQ. The CDR3 is 18 amino acids. CDR3 coding DNA: TGTGCCAGCAGCCAAGAAATTCTAGCCGGAGGAGCGGTCTACGAGCAGTACTTC. Amino acid sequence: CASSQEILAGGAVYEQYF.

The V call is TRBV7-3, the J call TRBJ2-7; 7 nucleotides align to TRBD2. Losses at the gene ends were 5 bases for V and 3 bases for J; bases not matched to a gene: 10. CDR3 length: 15 residues. The germline V gene has CDR1 SGHTA and CDR2 FQGTGA. The CDR3 reads CASSALAGRVYEQYF. The CDR3 DNA is TGTGCCAGCAGCGCGTTGGCGGGGAGGGTCTACGAGCAGTACTTC. The complete variable domain, with remaining parts taken from reference TRBV7-3 and TRBJ2-7, reads GAGVSQTPSNKVTEKGKYVELRCDPISGHTALYWYRQSLGQGPEFLIYFQGTGAADDSGLPNDRFFAVRPEGSVSTLKIQRTERGDSAVYLCASSALAGRVYEQYFGPGTRLTVT.

This sequence joins TRBV7-2 and TRBJ2-3, with D unclear. This CDR3 contains 15 residues. V shed 0 bases and J shed 0 bases, with 7 bases lying between them. Germline assignment: CDR1 SGHTA and CDR2 FQGNSA. In DNA, the CDR3 is TGTGCCAGCAGCTTAGCAGGCGTGAGCACAGATACGCAGTATTTT. Protein: CASSLAGVSTDTQYF.

The CDR3 DNA reads TGTGCCAGCAGCCGCCAGGGATCAGGCTACGAGCAGTACTTC. Protein: CASSRQGSGYEQYF. This chain uses TRBV3-1 (or the pseudogene TRBV3-2) with TRBJ2-7, with D possibly being TRBD1 (5 bases). Germline V CDR1 and CDR2: LGHDT, YNNKEL (reference sequence). V shed 4 bases and J shed 3 bases, with 13 bases lying between them. The CDR3 runs 14 residues.

This clone was detected only a few times. The rearrangement links TRBV6-2 or TRBV6-3 to TRBJ2-1; 7 nucleotides agree with TRBD2. The CDR3 totals 13 residues. J was trimmed by 4 bases and V by 5 bases; bases with no gene match: 2. Germline V gene data show CDR1 as MNHEY and CDR2 as SVGEGT. DNA for the CDR3: TGTGCCAGCAGTCAGCGGGATTACAATGAGCAGTTCTTC. It yields the protein CASSQRDYNEQFF.

This rearrangement joins TRBV30 to TRBJ2-7; D may be TRBD1 or TRBD2 (5 bases each). V lost 1 base, J lost 0 bases, and 7 bases lay in between. Germline loops: CDR1 GTSNPN, CDR2 SVGIG (reference sequence). This CDR3 has 13 residues. CDR3: CAWSGGASYEQYF. The DNA of the CDR3 is TGTGCCTGGAGTGGAGGGGCCTCCTACGAGCAGTACTTC.

The V and J genes are TRBV30 and TRBJ1-2; D remains ambiguous. The V gene's germline CDR1 is GTSNPN and CDR2 SVGIG (reference sequence). Trimming shortened V by 0 bases and J by 8 bases, and 10 bases separated the two germline ends. The CDR3 has 12 residues. CDR3 amino acids: CAWSVRGSGYTF. CDR3 bases: TGTGCCTGGAGTGTAAGAGGAAGCGGCTACACCTTC.

This rearrangement joins TRBV27 to TRBJ2-2, with D maybe TRBD2 (5 bases). The CDR3 loop spans 16 amino acids. V shed 1 base and J shed 4 bases, with 13 bases lying between them. Per germline, CDR1 MNHEY and CDR2 SMNVEV (reference sequence). The CDR3 coding sequence is TGTGCCAGCAGTTTATATTGGGAGTTGGGCACCGGGGAGCTGTTTTTT. Residues: CASSLYWELGTGELFF.

This chain links TRBV7-2 with TRBJ1-6, with D possibly being TRBD1 (6 bases). V lost 1 base to trimming and J lost 7 bases, with 11 bases between them. The germline V gene has CDR1 SGHTA and CDR2 FQGNSA. The CDR3 runs 15 residues. DNA of the CDR3: TGTGCCAGCAGCTTAGAAGGGGGGGCGAATTCACCCCTCCACTTT. Residues: CASSLEGGANSPLHF.

The chain recombines TRBV5-1 with TRBJ2-1, with 12 bases that match TRBD2. With V trimmed by 4 bases and J by 6 bases, 5 bases remained unmatched. Germline loops: CDR1 SGHRS, CDR2 YFSETQ. The CDR3 totals 15 residues. The CDR3 loop reads CASSPSGRGGNEQFF. The CDR3 bases are TGCGCCAGCAGCCCTAGCGGGAGGGGGGGCAATGAGCAGTTCTTC.

The chain is built from TRBV6-2 or TRBV6-3 and TRBJ2-4, with D unresolved. This CDR3 contains 13 residues. Per germline, CDR1 MNHEY and CDR2 SVGEGT. The V and J ends lost 5 bases and 7 bases respectively, with 12 bases between them. The CDR3 sequence: CASSADLRNIQYF. In DNA form, the CDR3 reads TGTGCCAGCAGTGCGGACCTGAGGAACATTCAGTACTTC.

This clone was observed once. This sequence joins TRBV7-2 and TRBJ2-3; D remains ambiguous. Trimming pared 2 bases from V and 8 bases from J, leaving 2 bases between. Germline CDR1 SGHTA, CDR2 FQGNSA. This CDR3 has 10 amino acids. The chain's CDR3 is CASSLSTQYF. CDR3 nucleotide sequence: TGTGCCAGCAGCTTAAGTACGCAGTATTTT.

The chain joins TRBV7-2 to TRBJ1-1; D is ambiguous. CDR3 length equals 11 residues. Between the trimmed V and J ends, which lost 5 bases and 3 bases, there was a span of 4 bases. Germline V gives CDR1 SGHTA, CDR2 FQGNSA. CDR3 residues: CASSHDTEAFF. CDR3 DNA: TGTGCCAGCAGCCATGACACTGAAGCTTTCTTT. The complete variable domain, with remaining parts taken from reference TRBV7-2 and TRBJ1-1, reads GAGVSQSPSNKVTEKGKDVELRCDPISGHTALYWYRQSLGQGLEFLIYFQGNSAPDKSGLPSDRFSAERTGGSVSTLTIQRTQQEDSAVYLCASSHDTEAFFGQGTRLTVV.

This clone was seen just once. This chain uses TRBV7-2 with TRBJ2-7, with 11 bases identical to TRBD1. The junction had 6 bases not matched to a gene; V was cut back by 4 bases and J by 4 bases. From germline, CDR1 is SGHTA and CDR2 FQGNSA. The CDR3 sequence is 15 residues long. CDR3 sequence reads: CASSSSGTGGYEQYF. The DNA for the CDR3 is TGTGCCAGCAGCTCGTCCGGGACAGGGGGTTACGAGCAGTACTTC.

The gene calls are TRBV27 and TRBJ2-1; 10 nucleotides align to TRBD2. Germline CDR1 and CDR2: MNHEY and SMNVEV (reference sequence). Losses at the gene ends were 5 bases for V and 4 bases for J; bases not matched to a gene: 8. The CDR3 has 16 residues. CDR3 loop: CASSRPSGGAYNEQFF. CDR3 DNA: TGTGCCAGCAGTAGACCCAGCGGGGGGGCTTACAATGAGCAGTTCTTC.

The chain is built from TRBV19 and TRBJ1-5; D remains unclear. This CDR3 is built from 14 residues. Germline V gives CDR1 LNHDA, CDR2 SQIVND (reference sequence). Trimming stripped 5 bases from V and 4 bases from J, with 12 bases between. The CDR3 loop reads CASSPMGRNQPQHF. DNA for the CDR3: TGTGCCAGTAGTCCCATGGGCAGGAATCAGCCCCAGCATTTT.

V is TRBV28 and J is TRBJ2-4; TRBD1 agrees at 8 bases. CDR1 and CDR2 (germline): MDHEN, SYDVKM. This CDR3 region has 14 residues. The V segment lost 2 bases and the J segment 8 bases; nucleotides outside the gene matches: 5. The CDR3 loop is CASSLLQGADIQYF. The CDR3 bases are TGTGCCAGCAGTTTACTCCAGGGGGCAGACATTCAGTACTTC.

The rearrangement uses TRBV19 and TRBJ2-5; 15 bases line up with TRBD2. The CDR3 length is 15 residues. Trimming at V came to 5 bases and at J to 3 bases, leaving 1 base not matched to a gene. Germline CDR1 and CDR2: LNHDA and SQIVND (reference sequence). CDR3 nucleotide sequence: TGTGCCAGTAGTTGGACTAGCGGGAGGGAAGAGACCCAGTACTTC. This encodes CASSWTSGREETQYF. The variable domain in full, completed from reference TRBV19 and TRBJ2-5, reads DGGITQSPKYLFRKEGQNVTLSCEQNLNHDAMYWYRQDPGQGLRLIYYSQIVNDFQKGDIAEGYSVSREKKESFPLTVTSAQKNPTAFYLCASSWTSGREETQYFGPGTRLLVL.

The J gene is TRBJ1-6, the V gene TRBV13, with TRBD1 matching over 9 bases. Germline V lookup: CDR1 PRHDT, CDR2 FYEKMQ (reference sequence). V lost 5 bases to trimming and J lost 6 bases; unmatched junction nucleotides: 8. The CDR3 contains 16 residues. DNA of the CDR3: TGTGCCAGCAGCCCCCATCCGGGACAGGGTAATTCACCCCTCCACTTT. Translating gives CASSPHPGQGNSPLHF.

The chain joins TRBV19 to TRBJ2-1; 8 positions match TRBD2. The germline V gene encodes CDR1 LNHDA and CDR2 SQIVND (reference sequence). Trimming removed 3 bases from V and 8 bases from J; junction bases left unmatched: 6. This CDR3 is 14 amino acids long. CDR3 nucleotide sequence: TGTGCCAGTAGTATCCGGGCGGGAGGTTATGAGCAGTTCTTC. Its protein is CASSIRAGGYEQFF.

This chain uses TRBV6-6 with TRBJ1-4; 7 bases match TRBD1. CDR1 MNHNY and CDR2 SVGAGI come from the germline V gene (reference sequence). The junction had 14 bases not matched to a gene; V was cut back by 9 bases and J by 4 bases. The CDR3 has 16 residues. This chain's CDR3 is CASFPDRMNSNEKLFF. The CDR3, as DNA: TGTGCCAGTTTCCCGGACAGGATGAACAGTAATGAAAAACTGTTTTTT.

The chain joins TRBV6-5 to TRBJ1-2; 7 bases align to TRBD1. J was trimmed by 3 bases and V by 4 bases; bases with no gene match: 5. Germline CDR1 is MNHEY and CDR2 is SVGAGI. The CDR3 has 14 amino acids. CDR3 sequence: CASSLYRGDYGYTF. As DNA, the CDR3 is TGTGCCAGCAGTTTATACAGGGGTGACTATGGCTACACCTTC.

The CDR3 is CASSSSGGNNEQFF. DNA of the CDR3: TGTGCCAGCAGCTCCTCGGGGGGGAACAATGAGCAGTTCTTC. This chain connects TRBV6-5 to TRBJ2-1; 8 nucleotides align to TRBD2. The CDR3 length is 14 residues. The ends lost 6 bases at V and 5 bases at J; junction bases unmatched: 6. The V gene's germline CDR1 is MNHEY and CDR2 SVGAGI.

A single count supports this clone. The chain couples TRBV9 to TRBJ1-4; D is possibly TRBD1 (5 bases). The CDR3 has 17 amino acids. Germline V gene data show CDR1 as SGDLS and CDR2 as YYNGEE. V was clipped by 4 bases and J by 5 bases, with 21 bases between them. CDR3 nucleotides: TGTGCCAGCAGCCCCGAGGGCAGGGAGGGTATCAATGAAAAACTGTTTTTT. The encoded protein is CASSPEGREGINEKLFF.

On this clone itself: One end of the junction fails to match germline, which may point to a read error. This chain uses TRBV7-7 with TRBJ2-5; 10 nucleotides agree with TRBD1. CDR1 SSHAT and CDR2 FNYEAQ come from the germline V gene (reference sequence). This CDR3 is built from 15 residues. CDR3 nucleotide sequence: TGTGCTAGCAGCTCCGGGACAGGGGACGGGGAGACCCAGTACTTC. This codes for CASSSGTGDGETQYF. Using reference TRBV7-7 and TRBJ2-5 for the parts outside the CDR3, the full variable domain is GAGVSQSPRYKVTKRGQDVTLRCDPISSHATLYWYQQALGQGPEFLTYFNYEAQPDKSGLPSDRFSAERPEGSISTLTIQRTEQRDSAMYRCASSSGTGDGETQYFGPGTRLLVL.

The genes are TRBV4-1 and TRBJ1-6; tentative D call: TRBD1 (5 bases). CDR3 size: 16 residues. Per the germline V gene, CDR1 is MGHRA and CDR2 is YSYEKL. Trimming shortened V by 0 bases and J by 4 bases, and 10 bases separated the two germline ends. The CDR3, as DNA: TGCGCCAGCAGCCAAGATAGTGACAGTTATAATTCACCCCTCCACTTT. It encodes CASSQDSDSYNSPLHF.

The chain uses TRBV30 and TRBJ2-5; a weak D match, TRBD1 (5 bases). The CDR3 is 12 residues long. V shed 1 base and J shed 2 bases, with 5 bases lying between them. Germline V gene data show CDR1 as GTSNPN and CDR2 as SVGIG (reference sequence). In DNA, the CDR3 is TGTGCCTGGAGTGGACAGCAAGAGACCCAGTACTTC. The encoded protein is CAWSGQQETQYF. Combining the CDR3 with reference TRBV30 and TRBJ2-5 gives the whole variable domain SQTIHQWPATLVQPVGSPLSLECTVEGTSNPNLYWYRQAAGRGLQLLFYSVGIGQISSEVPQNLSASRPQDRQFILSSKKLLLSDSGFYLCAWSGQQETQYFGPGTRLLVL.

The genes are TRBV7-9 and TRBJ2-3; 11 nucleotides agree with TRBD1. CDR1 is SEHNR and CDR2 is FQNEAQ in the germline V gene (reference sequence). This CDR3 contains 18 residues. After removal of 3 bases from V and 4 bases from J, the junction contained 12 bases not matched to a gene. The CDR3 here is CASSLLPIPGQGADTQYF. CDR3 bases: TGTGCCAGCAGCTTGTTGCCTATACCGGGACAGGGGGCAGATACGCAGTATTTT.